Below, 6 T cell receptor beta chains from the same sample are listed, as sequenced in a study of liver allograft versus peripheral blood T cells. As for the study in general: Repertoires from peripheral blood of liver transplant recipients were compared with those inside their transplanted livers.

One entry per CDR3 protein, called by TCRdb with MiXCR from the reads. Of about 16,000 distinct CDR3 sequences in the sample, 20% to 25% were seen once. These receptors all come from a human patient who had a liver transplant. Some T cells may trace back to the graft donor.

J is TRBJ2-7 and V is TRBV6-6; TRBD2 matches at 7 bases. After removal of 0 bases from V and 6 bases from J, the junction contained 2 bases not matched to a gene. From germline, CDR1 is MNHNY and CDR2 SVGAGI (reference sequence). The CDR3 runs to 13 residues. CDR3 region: CASSYSWGGEQYF. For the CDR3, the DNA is TGTGCCAGCAGTTACTCGTGGGGGGGCGAGCAGTACTTC.

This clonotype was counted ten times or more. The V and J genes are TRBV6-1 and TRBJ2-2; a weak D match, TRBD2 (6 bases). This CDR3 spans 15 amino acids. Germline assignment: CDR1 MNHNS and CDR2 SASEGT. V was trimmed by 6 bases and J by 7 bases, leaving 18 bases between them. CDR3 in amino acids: CASRSPRRAGGELFF. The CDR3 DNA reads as TGTGCCAGCAGATCCCCGAGGAGGGCGGGCGGGGAGCTGTTTTTT.

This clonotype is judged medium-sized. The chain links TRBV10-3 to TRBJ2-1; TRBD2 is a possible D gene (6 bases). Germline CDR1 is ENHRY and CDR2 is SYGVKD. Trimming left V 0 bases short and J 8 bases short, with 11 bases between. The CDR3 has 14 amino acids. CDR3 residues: CAISESTGSDEQFF. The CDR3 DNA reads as TGTGCCATCAGTGAGTCCACCGGGAGCGATGAGCAGTTCTTC.

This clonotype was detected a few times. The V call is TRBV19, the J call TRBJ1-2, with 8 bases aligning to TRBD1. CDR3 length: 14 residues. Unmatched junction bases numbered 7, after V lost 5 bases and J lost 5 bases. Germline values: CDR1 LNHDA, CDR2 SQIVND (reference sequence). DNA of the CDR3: TGTGCCAGTAGTGAGGGACAGGTGGGGTATGGCTACACCTTC. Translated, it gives CASSEGQVGYGYTF. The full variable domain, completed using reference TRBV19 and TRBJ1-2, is DGGITQSPKYLFRKEGQNVTLSCEQNLNHDAMYWYRQDPGQGLRLIYYSQIVNDFQKGDIAEGYSVSREKKESFPLTVTSAQKNPTAFYLCASSEGQVGYGYTFGSGTRLTVV.

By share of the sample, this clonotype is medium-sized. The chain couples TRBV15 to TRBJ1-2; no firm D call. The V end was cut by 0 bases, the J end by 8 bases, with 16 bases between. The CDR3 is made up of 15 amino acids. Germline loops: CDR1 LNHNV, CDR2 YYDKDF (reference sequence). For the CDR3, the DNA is TGTGCCACCAGCAGAGAACAAGCGACCTATGTAGGCTACACCTTC. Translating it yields CATSREQATYVGYTF.

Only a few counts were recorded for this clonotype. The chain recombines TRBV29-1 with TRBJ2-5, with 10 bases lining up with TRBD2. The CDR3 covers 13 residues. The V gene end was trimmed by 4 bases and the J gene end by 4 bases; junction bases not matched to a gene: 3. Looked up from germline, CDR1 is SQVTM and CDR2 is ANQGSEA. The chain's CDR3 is CSVASGGRETQYF. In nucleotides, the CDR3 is TGCAGCGTTGCTAGCGGGGGCCGAGAGACCCAGTACTTC.